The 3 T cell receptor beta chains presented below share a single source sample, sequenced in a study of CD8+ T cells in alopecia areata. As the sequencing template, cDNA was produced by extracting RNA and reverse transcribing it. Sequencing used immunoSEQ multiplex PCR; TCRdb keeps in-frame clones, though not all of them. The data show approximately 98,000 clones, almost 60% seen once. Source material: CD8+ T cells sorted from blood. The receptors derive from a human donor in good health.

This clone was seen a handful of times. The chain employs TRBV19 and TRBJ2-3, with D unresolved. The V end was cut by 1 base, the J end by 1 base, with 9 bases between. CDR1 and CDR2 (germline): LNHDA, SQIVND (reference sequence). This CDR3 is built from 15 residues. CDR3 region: CASSIVAWGTDTQYF. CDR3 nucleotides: TGTGCCAGTAGTATAGTTGCGTGGGGCACAGATACGCAGTATTTT.

DNA of the CDR3: TGCGCCAGCAGCTTGCAGGGGAATGGGTGGTGGCCCGTTTACAATGAGCAGTTCTTC. This gives the protein CASSLQGNGWWPVYNEQFF. The chain couples TRBV5-1 to TRBJ2-1, with TRBD1 as a possible D gene (6 bases). The CDR3 sequence is 19 residues long. CDR1 is SGHRS, CDR2 YFSETQ, per germline. The V and J ends lost 1 base and 4 bases respectively, with 24 bases between them.

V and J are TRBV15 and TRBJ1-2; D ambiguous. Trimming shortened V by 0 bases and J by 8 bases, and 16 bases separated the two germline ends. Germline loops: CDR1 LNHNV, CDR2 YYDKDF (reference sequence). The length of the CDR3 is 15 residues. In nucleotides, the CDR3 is TGTGCCACCAGCAGAGATAGGTCTGCTGGTTCCGGCTACACCTTC. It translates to CATSRDRSAGSGYTF.